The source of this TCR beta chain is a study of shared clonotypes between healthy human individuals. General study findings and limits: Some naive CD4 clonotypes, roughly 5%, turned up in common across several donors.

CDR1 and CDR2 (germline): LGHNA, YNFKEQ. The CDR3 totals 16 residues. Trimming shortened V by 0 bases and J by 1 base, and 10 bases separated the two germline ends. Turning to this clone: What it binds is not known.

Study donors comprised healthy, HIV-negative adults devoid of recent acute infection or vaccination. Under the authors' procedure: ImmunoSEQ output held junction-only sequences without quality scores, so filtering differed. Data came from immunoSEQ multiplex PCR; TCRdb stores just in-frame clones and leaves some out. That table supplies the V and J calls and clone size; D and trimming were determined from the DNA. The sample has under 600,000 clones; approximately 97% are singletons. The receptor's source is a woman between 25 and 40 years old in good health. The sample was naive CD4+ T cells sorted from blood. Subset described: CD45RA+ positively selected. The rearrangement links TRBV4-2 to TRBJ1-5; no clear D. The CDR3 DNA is TGTGCCAGCAGCCAAGACGGGGTTATGAGCAATCAGCCCCAGCATTTT. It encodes CASSQDGVMSNQPQHF.